Presented here are 25 T cell receptor beta chains from one specimen sequenced in a study of CD4 T cells in relation to SARS-CoV-2 and coronaviruses. These TCRs are of unknown antigen specificity. Before the COVID-19 pandemic, during about 2011-2019, CD4+ T cells were taken from unexposed donors. The cells were cultured for about 10 days before CD4+ T cells were isolated. Assay used: immunoSEQ multiplex PCR; TCRdb lists only in-frame clones, some missing. The sample records about 22,000 clones, 60% to 85% being singletons. The sequenced sample consisted of CD4+ T cells from PBMCs, cultured in vitro. The source is a human donor in good health.

The CDR3 spells CASSPISGSRETQYF. DNA for the CDR3: TGTGCCAGCTCACCGATTAGCGGGAGTCGAGAGACCCAGTACTTC. The genes are TRBV18 and TRBJ2-5; the match to TRBD2 covers 9 bases. CDR1 and CDR2 (germline): KGHSH, LQKENI. The CDR3 runs 15 residues. The junction had 6 bases not matched to a gene; V was cut back by 3 bases and J by 4 bases.

CDR3 DNA sequence: TGTGCCAGCAGTTTCCCCCCCGGGTCCTACGAGCAGTACTTC. Translation gives CASSFPPGSYEQYF. The rearrangement uses TRBV28 and TRBJ2-7; D gene ambiguous. The CDR3 length is 14 residues. Germline values: CDR1 MDHEN, CDR2 SYDVKM. V was cut by 3 bases and J by 1 base, with 10 bases left in between. The entire variable domain, with the rest obtained from reference TRBV28 and TRBJ2-7, is as follows: DVKVTQSSRYLVKRTGEKVFLECVQDMDHENMFWYRQDPGLGLRLIYFSYDVKMKEKGDIPEGYSVSREKKERFSLILESASTNQTSMYLCASSFPPGSYEQYFGPGTRLTVT.

The chain is built from TRBV13 and TRBJ2-7; 11 positions agree with TRBD2. CDR3 length: 15 amino acids. V shed 3 bases, J shed 6 bases, and the junction held 7 bases outside the gene matches. Per germline, CDR1 PRHDT and CDR2 FYEKMQ (reference sequence). The CDR3 DNA is TGTGCCAGCAGCTTGCCCACTAGCGGGAGTCTCGAGCAGTACTTC. Translating it yields CASSLPTSGSLEQYF.

V gene TRBV5-6 combines with J gene TRBJ2-7; 8 bases match TRBD2. CDR1 and CDR2 (germline): SGHDT, YYEEEE. The CDR3 spans 17 residues. Germline trimming cut 0 bases from V and 2 bases from J; bases unmatched to any gene: 10. The CDR3 nucleotides read TGTGCCAGCAGCTTGGTGTTTCTAGCGGGTATACCCTACGAGCAGTACTTC. Residues: CASSLVFLAGIPYEQYF.

This clone was recorded once. The chain employs TRBV6-5 and TRBJ1-5, with D hard to call. The CDR3 runs to 13 residues. Germline V gene data show CDR1 as MNHEY and CDR2 as SVGAGI. V was trimmed by 10 bases and J by 6 bases, leaving 16 bases between them. CDR3 residues: CATTIGPGQPQHF. The CDR3, as DNA: TGTGCCACCACAATCGGACCGGGTCAGCCCCAGCATTTT.

This sequence joins TRBV5-4 and TRBJ2-1; 8 bases are shared with TRBD2. Germline assignment: CDR1 SGHNT and CDR2 YYREEE (reference sequence). Trimming removed 3 bases from V and 7 bases from J; junction bases left unmatched: 15. The CDR3 has 17 amino acids. The CDR3 spells CASSSPVGSGRGNEQFF. The CDR3 DNA sequence: TGTGCCAGCAGCTCCCCCGTGGGAAGCGGGAGAGGTAATGAGCAGTTCTTC.

The V call is TRBV18, the J call TRBJ2-7; the match to TRBD2 covers 13 bases. V gave up 4 bases and J gave up 7 bases; unmatched junction bases: 7. The germline V gene encodes CDR1 KGHSH and CDR2 LQKENI. The CDR3 is 15 residues long. The CDR3 region is CASSLRTSGRSEQYF. The CDR3 DNA reads TGTGCCAGCTCACTAAGGACTAGCGGGAGATCTGAGCAGTACTTC.

The rearrangement links TRBV5-1 to TRBJ2-1; 8 bases fit TRBD1. This CDR3 is built from 16 residues. From germline, CDR1 is SGHRS and CDR2 YFSETQ. The trim removed 4 bases at V and 6 bases at J, leaving 12 bases unmatched. CDR3 nucleotides: TGCGCCAGCAGCCGGGACAGGCCTCTGGCCGGCAATGAGCAGTTCTTC. Translating gives CASSRDRPLAGNEQFF.

The chain recombines TRBV19 with TRBJ2-7; D might be TRBD1 or TRBD2, each matching 5 bases. Germline V gene sequence: CDR1 LNHDA, CDR2 SQIVND (reference sequence). The CDR3 has 16 amino acids. The V end lost 6 bases, the J end lost 5 bases, and 23 bases lay between the germline ends. In DNA form, the CDR3 reads TGTGCCAGTAGCCCGGGACCGCTTAACCTCGGGGACGAGCAGTACTTC. It encodes CASSPGPLNLGDEQYF.

The CDR3 protein is CASSQGTSGGGSYNEQFF. DNA for the CDR3: TGTGCCAGCAGCCAAGGGACTAGCGGGGGGGGCTCCTACAATGAGCAGTTCTTC. The chain has TRBV7-9 and TRBJ2-1; 16 nucleotides agree with TRBD2. Looked up from germline, CDR1 is SEHNR and CDR2 is FQNEAQ (reference sequence). V lost 5 bases to trimming and J lost 0 bases; unmatched junction nucleotides: 4. This CDR3 comprises 18 residues.

The CDR3 nucleotides are TGTGCCAGTAGTCTGGGTCGGGGGAGCACAGATACGCAGTATTTT. This sequence encodes CASSLGRGSTDTQYF. V usage is TRBV19 and J usage is TRBJ2-3; D perhaps matches TRBD2 (6 bases). Deletions cut 5 bases from V and 0 bases from J, with 12 bases between. Germline CDR1 reads LNHDA; CDR2 reads SQIVND (reference sequence). The CDR3 is 15 residues long.

The chain has TRBV5-1 and TRBJ2-5; D possibly matches TRBD1 or TRBD2 (5 bases each). Trimming cost V 2 bases and J 5 bases, with 13 bases left between them. This CDR3 comprises 14 residues. The germline gives CDR1 SGHRS, CDR2 YFSETQ. CDR3 sequence reads: CASSFRVGGETQYF. CDR3 bases: TGCGCCAGCAGCTTCAGGGTTGGAGGCGAGACCCAGTACTTC.

The chain has TRBV5-6 and TRBJ2-1; D call uncertain. The CDR3 covers 14 residues. Germline CDR1 is SGHDT and CDR2 is YYEEEE. The V and J ends lost 5 bases and 1 base respectively, with 10 bases between them. CDR3 nucleotides: TGTGCCAGCAGTAGGGCCTTGTCCTACAATGAGCAGTTCTTC. Protein product: CASSRALSYNEQFF.

This chain joins TRBV27 and TRBJ2-2; 8 nucleotides align to TRBD1. The CDR3 sequence is 15 residues long. The junction had 5 bases not matched to a gene; V was cut back by 2 bases and J by 6 bases. CDR1 and CDR2 (germline): MNHEY, SMNVEV (reference sequence). The CDR3 bases are TGTGCCAGCAGTTTACTGGACAGGGTGGCCGGGGAGCTGTTTTTT. Amino acid sequence: CASSLLDRVAGELFF.

This clone was recorded only once. This chain uses TRBV5-1 with TRBJ1-1; 10 bases align to TRBD1. Germline V gene sequence: CDR1 SGHRS, CDR2 YFSETQ. The CDR3 totals 15 residues. V dropped 2 bases and J dropped 3; count of bases not matched to a gene: 4. The DNA of the CDR3 is TGCGCCAGCAGCTTTACCGGGACAGGGGACACTGAAGCTTTCTTT. This gives the protein CASSFTGTGDTEAFF.

The rearrangement joins TRBV30 to TRBJ2-5, with TRBD2 identical over 9 bases. The CDR3 covers 13 residues. Looked up from germline, CDR1 is GTSNPN and CDR2 is SVGIG (reference sequence). V dropped 6 bases and J dropped 5; count of bases not matched to a gene: 7. CDR3 sequence (DNA): TGTGCCTGCCAGACTAGCGGCTGGGAGACCCAGTACTTC. Translation: CACQTSGWETQYF.

The J gene is TRBJ2-2, the V gene TRBV28; 12 bases align to TRBD2. The V gene end was trimmed by 0 bases and the J gene end by 8 bases; junction bases not matched to a gene: 7. This CDR3 spans 17 amino acids. Germline V CDR1 and CDR2: MDHEN, SYDVKM. The CDR3 reads CASSLWILAGGPGELFF. The CDR3 nucleotides are TGTGCCAGCAGTTTATGGATACTAGCGGGAGGACCTGGGGAGCTGTTTTTT. Variable domain in full (rest from reference TRBV28 and TRBJ2-2): DVKVTQSSRYLVKRTGEKVFLECVQDMDHENMFWYRQDPGLGLRLIYFSYDVKMKEKGDIPEGYSVSREKKERFSLILESASTNQTSMYLCASSLWILAGGPGELFFGEGSRLTVL.

This clone was counted only a few times. The rearrangement links TRBV10-2 to TRBJ1-1; D unresolved. The germline V and J ends were trimmed by 2 bases and 6 bases, with 16 bases remaining between them. The CDR3 spans 15 residues. Germline loops: CDR1 WSHSY, CDR2 SAAADI. The CDR3 reads CASSEPTGSRAEAFF. The CDR3 DNA follows: TGCGCCAGCAGTGAGCCCACGGGGAGTAGGGCTGAAGCTTTCTTT.

This clone occurred a few times. This sequence joins TRBV5-1 and TRBJ2-1; D uncertain. The germline V gene has CDR1 SGHRS and CDR2 YFSETQ. Trimming removed 5 bases at V and 0 bases at J, with 9 bases between. This CDR3 has 14 residues. In nucleotides, the CDR3 is TGCGCCAGCAGATCCCTCTCCTCCTACAATGAGCAGTTCTTC. This sequence encodes CASRSLSSYNEQFF.

The chain couples TRBV7-2 to TRBJ1-2; D not resolved. V lost 5 bases and J 4 bases, leaving 11 bases between the germline ends. Germline-derived CDR1 and CDR2 are SGHTA and FQGNSA. This CDR3 is 13 amino acids long. The CDR3 DNA reads TGTGCCAGCAGCGCTTGGGAATCCTATGGCTACACCTTC. Translating it yields CASSAWESYGYTF.

This clone was counted only a few times. J is TRBJ2-7 and V is TRBV30; D is possibly TRBD1 (6 bases). Germline values: CDR1 GTSNPN, CDR2 SVGIG (reference sequence). The germline V and J ends were trimmed by 1 base and 3 bases, with 13 bases remaining between them. The CDR3 runs 14 residues. The CDR3 DNA is TGTGCCTGGAGTGGGTCGGACAGATACTACGAGCAGTACTTC. Residues: CAWSGSDRYYEQYF. The whole variable domain, remainder taken from reference TRBV30 and TRBJ2-7, is SQTIHQWPATLVQPVGSPLSLECTVEGTSNPNLYWYRQAAGRGLQLLFYSVGIGQISSEVPQNLSASRPQDRQFILSSKKLLLSDSGFYLCAWSGSDRYYEQYFGPGTRLTVT.

The chain joins TRBV2 to TRBJ2-7; 7 bases align to TRBD2. V gave up 8 bases and J gave up 0 bases; unmatched junction bases: 7. Germline-derived CDR1 and CDR2 are SNHLY and FYNNEI. CDR3 length equals 14 residues. CDR3 DNA sequence: TGTGCCAGCCAGAACGGACTAGACTCCTACGAGCAGTACTTC. Amino acid sequence: CASQNGLDSYEQYF.

The chain is built from TRBV19 and TRBJ2-5; 7 positions match TRBD1. V shed 4 bases, J shed 1 base, and the junction held 9 bases outside the gene matches. Germline CDR1 and CDR2: LNHDA and SQIVND (reference sequence). The CDR3 covers 16 residues. The CDR3 DNA reads as TGTGCCAGTAGTACCTCGGGACAGCCTGGCCAAGAGACCCAGTACTTC. Protein product: CASSTSGQPGQETQYF.

V usage is TRBV7-3 and J usage is TRBJ2-2; D gene uncertain. V was clipped by 0 bases and J by 2 bases, with 10 bases between them. Looked up from germline, CDR1 is SGHTA and CDR2 is FQGTGA. The CDR3 runs to 16 residues. In DNA form, the CDR3 reads TGTGCCAGCAGCTTAACGGCAGGAATTAACACCGGGGAGCTGTTTTTT. Its protein is CASSLTAGINTGELFF.

The chain combines TRBV28 with TRBJ2-3; 7 bases are shared with TRBD2. V lost 6 bases to trimming and J lost 1 base; unmatched junction nucleotides: 10. This CDR3 has 16 residues. Germline V gene lookup returns CDR1 MDHEN and CDR2 SYDVKM. Here the CDR3 reads CASRAAVGGGTDTQYF. The CDR3 region has the DNA TGTGCCAGCAGGGCAGCGGTGGGGGGGGGCACAGATACGCAGTATTTT.